This TCR beta chain is drawn from a study of cytomegalovirus exposure and HLA in healthy donors. In the PCR, 60 Vbeta and 13 Jbeta primers were used. The data were produced by immunoSEQ multiplex PCR, yet TCRdb's version contains in-frame clones alone and is incomplete. This repertoire shows over 150,000 clones, approximately 80% found once; its top ten account for approximately 2.1%. CDR1 SGDLS and CDR2 YYNGEE come from the germline V gene. The CDR3 totals 14 residues. V was clipped by 3 bases and J by 7 bases; unmatched bases: 7. The chain uses TRBV9 and TRBJ1-5, with 7 positions matching TRBD1. The receptor comes from a man aged 50-59 years in good health and CMV-seropositive. Sample: PBMCs. In DNA form, the CDR3 reads TGTGCCAGCAGCGGAGGGACAGTCGACCAGCCCCAGCATTTT. Protein sequence: CASSGGTVDQPQHF.